This T cell receptor (beta chain) was captured in a study of OX40 agonist ivuxolimab in advanced cancers. Study-wide background: Patients were treated with ivuxolimab, an agonistic anti-OX40 (CD134) antibody.

Whole-study results and caveats: Not determined was the antigen specificity of the expanded peripheral T cells. Some patients without response likewise showed low normalized clonal expansion.

This CDR3 spans 15 amino acids. Germline V gene sequence: CDR1 MDHEN, CDR2 SYDVKM. Trimming stripped 6 bases from V and 2 bases from J, with 17 bases between. Systemic immunosuppression or a history of autoimmune disease excluded patients. The data were produced by immunoSEQ multiplex PCR, yet TCRdb's version contains in-frame clones alone and is incomplete. Of more than 45,000 clones in the sample, about nine tenths are singletons; the top ten hold 5.5% to 8.5%. Comment on this clone: What it binds is not known.

The TCR originated in an adult with an advanced solid tumor such as melanoma, head and neck, liver or kidney cancer. Specimen: CD4+ or CD8+ T cells sorted from blood, collected in a trial of the OX40 agonist ivuxolimab. This chain links TRBV28 with TRBJ2-7; D possibly corresponds to TRBD2 (6 bases). The CDR3 region is CASSLSGSGAYEQYF. As DNA, the CDR3 is TGTGCCAGCAGCCTCTCCGGGAGCGGTGCCTACGAGCAGTACTTC.